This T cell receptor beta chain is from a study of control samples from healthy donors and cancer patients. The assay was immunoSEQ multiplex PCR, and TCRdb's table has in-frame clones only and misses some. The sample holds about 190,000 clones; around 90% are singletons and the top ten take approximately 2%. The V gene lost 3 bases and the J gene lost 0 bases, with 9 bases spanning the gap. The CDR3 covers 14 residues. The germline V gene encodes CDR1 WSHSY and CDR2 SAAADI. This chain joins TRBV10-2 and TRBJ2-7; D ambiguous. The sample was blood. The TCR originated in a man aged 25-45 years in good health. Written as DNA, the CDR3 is TGCGCCAGCAGTGAATGGCGGTCCTCCTACGAGCAGTACTTC. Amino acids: CASSEWRSSYEQYF.